Shown below are 17 T cell receptor beta chains from a single sample sequenced in a study of T cells in Graves' hyperthyroidism and ophthalmopathy. There were TCR beta CDR3 regions amplified from RNA transcripts. When the TCR CDR3 underwent first-round RT-PCR, the HTBI primer set was used. TCRdb processed the multiplex PCR reads anew with MiXCR; each CDR3 protein has one entry. The data show about 640,000 distinct CDR3 sequences, around 21% seen once. The sequenced material came from blood. Receptors were obtained from a man aged 25 to 40 with Graves' ophthalmopathy.

Only a few counts were recorded for this clonotype. This chain links TRBV20-1 with TRBJ1-1; 7 bases line up with TRBD1. J lost 2 bases, V lost 6 bases, and 12 bases had no gene match. The CDR3 runs to 15 residues. Germline lookup yields CDR1 DFQATT and CDR2 SNEGSKA (reference sequence). The CDR3: CSAVKGGQINTEAFF. Written as DNA, the CDR3 is TGCAGTGCCGTCAAAGGGGGACAGATAAACACTGAAGCTTTCTTT.

The chain recombines TRBV5-1 with TRBJ2-5; 9 bases fit TRBD1. Germline V gene lookup returns CDR1 SGHRS and CDR2 YFSETQ. V shed 4 bases and J 5 bases; nucleotides not matched to a gene: 15. The CDR3 loop spans 17 amino acids. CDR3 residues: CASSVNPPGQGQETQYF. Here the CDR3 DNA reads TGCGCCAGCAGCGTGAACCCACCGGGACAGGGTCAGGAGACCCAGTACTTC.

This clonotype occurred a few times. V gene TRBV6-5 combines with J gene TRBJ2-7; perhaps TRBD1 as D (6 bases). CDR1 and CDR2 from the germline V gene are MNHEY and SVGAGI. This CDR3 has 15 amino acids. V was trimmed by 0 bases and J by 4 bases, leaving 13 bases between them. CDR3 protein: CASSYSGTPLYEQYF. The CDR3 nucleotides are TGTGCCAGCAGTTACTCTGGGACACCTCTTTACGAGCAGTACTTC.

The chain links TRBV25-1 to TRBJ2-5; D possibly corresponds to TRBD2 (5 bases). Germline V gene sequence: CDR1 MGHDK, CDR2 SYGVNS. V was trimmed by 3 bases and J by 2 bases, leaving 13 bases between them. The CDR3 has 15 residues. The CDR3 sequence is CASSEPIGVQETQYF. The DNA of the CDR3 is TGTGCCAGCAGTGAGCCCATCGGGGTTCAAGAGACCCAGTACTTC. The variable domain in full, completed from reference TRBV25-1 and TRBJ2-5, reads EADIYQTPRYLVIGTGKKITLECSQTMGHDKMYWYQQDPGMELHLIHYSYGVNSTEKGDLSSESTVSRIRTEHFPLTLESARPSHTSQYLCASSEPIGVQETQYFGPGTRLLVL.

This clonotype was seen a few times. This sequence joins TRBV27 and TRBJ2-5; D remains ambiguous. V was trimmed by 6 bases and J by 5 bases, leaving 16 bases between them. The germline CDR1 and CDR2 sequences are MNHEY and SMNVEV (reference sequence). This CDR3 region has 14 residues. Here the CDR3 reads CASRRQDPRETQYF. DNA of the CDR3: TGTGCCAGCAGAAGACAAGACCCCCGGGAGACCCAGTACTTC.

This clonotype was observed many times. V is TRBV7-9 and J is TRBJ2-1; maybe TRBD2 (6 bases). V was pared by 2 bases and J by 8 bases, with 22 bases between. Germline CDR1 reads SEHNR; CDR2 reads FQNEAQ (reference sequence). The CDR3 contains 17 residues. CDR3 sequence (DNA): TGTGCCAGCAGCTTATACCCCGGCGGGGTAAGGTCGTATGAGCAGTTCTTC. Amino acids: CASSLYPGGVRSYEQFF.

The chain links TRBV20-1 to TRBJ2-5, with 10 positions matching TRBD1. V shed 4 bases and J 1 base; nucleotides not matched to a gene: 6. The CDR3 is made up of 15 amino acids. The germline V gene has CDR1 DFQATT and CDR2 SNEGSKA (reference sequence). CDR3 in DNA: TGCAGTGCTAAAGCAGGGACAGGGGCCCAAGAGACCCAGTACTTC. Protein sequence: CSAKAGTGAQETQYF.

This clonotype was seen a handful of times. The CDR3 is CASSPTVGNEQFF. CDR3 bases: TGTGCCAGCAGTCCTACGGTCGGCAATGAGCAGTTCTTC. The V call is TRBV9, the J call TRBJ2-1; no reliable D call. The germline V gene encodes CDR1 SGDLS and CDR2 YYNGEE. V shed 5 bases and J shed 6 bases, with 12 bases lying between them. This CDR3 is built from 13 residues.

The rearrangement links TRBV19 to TRBJ2-1; TRBD1 matches 11 bases. In germline, CDR1 is LNHDA, CDR2 SQIVND (reference sequence). V was pared by 2 bases and J by 7 bases, with 4 bases of the junction left unmatched. The CDR3 sequence is 15 residues long. Here the CDR3 reads CASSILGTGGNEQFF. In DNA form, the CDR3 reads TGTGCCAGTAGTATATTAGGGACAGGGGGTAATGAGCAGTTCTTC.

The V and J genes are TRBV3-1 and TRBJ2-7, with 9 bases that match TRBD2. The junction had 16 bases not matched to a gene; V was cut back by 4 bases and J by 6 bases. CDR3 size: 17 residues. From germline, CDR1 is LGHDT and CDR2 YNNKEL (reference sequence). The CDR3 loop is CASSPGGLVGLASEQYF. DNA for the CDR3: TGTGCCAGCAGCCCGGGTGGACTGGTGGGACTAGCTTCCGAGCAGTACTTC.

This clonotype showed up many times. The chain employs TRBV28 and TRBJ2-2; no clear D gene. The CDR3 runs to 12 residues. Germline loops: CDR1 MDHEN, CDR2 SYDVKM. V was cut by 11 bases and J by 0 bases, with 7 bases left in between. CDR3 bases: TGTGCCTTGGATACGAACACCGGGGAGCTGTTTTTT. It specifies CALDTNTGELFF.

This clonotype was seen repeatedly, ten times or more. The rearrangement uses TRBV6-6 and TRBJ2-7; D unclear. Germline V gene data show CDR1 as MNHNY and CDR2 as SVGAGI (reference sequence). The V and J ends lost 0 bases and 5 bases respectively, with 8 bases between them. The CDR3 has 13 residues. CDR3 loop: CASSYSDLDEQYF. CDR3 coding DNA: TGTGCCAGCAGTTACTCGGACCTTGACGAGCAGTACTTC.

The table lists this clonotype with a few counts. The chain couples TRBV7-9 to TRBJ1-5; TRBD1 matches at 7 bases. The V and J ends lost 4 bases and 8 bases, in that order; junction bases with no gene match: 8. There are 14 residues in the CDR3. The germline CDR1 and CDR2 sequences are SEHNR and FQNEAQ (reference sequence). CDR3 sequence (DNA): TGTGCCAGCAGCTCCGACAGGGATTTAGAGCCCCAGCATTTT. Its translation is CASSSDRDLEPQHF.

This clonotype showed up just once. The chain combines TRBV5-1 with TRBJ2-2; weak D call: TRBD1 (6 bases). The V and J ends lost 4 bases and 0 bases respectively, with 13 bases between them. Germline V lookup: CDR1 SGHRS, CDR2 YFSETQ. This CDR3 comprises 16 residues. CDR3 sequence (DNA): TGCGCCAGCAGCAAGCTGGACAGATCGAACACCGGGGAGCTGTTTTTT. It translates to CASSKLDRSNTGELFF.

This clonotype was picked up one time. The gene calls are TRBV7-3 and TRBJ2-1; D possibly corresponds to TRBD2 (6 bases). The CDR3 has 15 amino acids. CDR1 SGHTA and CDR2 FQGTGA come from the germline V gene. Trimming left V 1 base short and J 10 bases short, with 17 bases between. CDR3 in DNA: TGTGCCAGCAGCTTAAGGGGGACTTTAGGGGACGAGCAGTTCTTC. It encodes CASSLRGTLGDEQFF.

This clonotype was counted many times. The chain combines TRBV12-3 or TRBV12-4 with TRBJ1-1, with D tentatively TRBD1 (5 bases). The CDR3 spans 16 residues. Trimming removed 6 bases at V and 1 base at J, with 18 bases between. CDR3 loop: CASSHHNRSWNTEAFF. The CDR3, as DNA: TGTGCCAGCAGCCATCACAACAGGAGCTGGAACACTGAAGCTTTCTTT.

Regarding this clonotype: At one end, the junction sequence differs from germline, possibly due to a read error. The chain is built from TRBV24-1 and TRBJ2-1; 9 nucleotides align to TRBD2. The CDR3 runs to 16 residues. Germline V gene data show CDR1 as KGHDR and CDR2 as SFDVKD. DNA for the CDR3: TGTTCCACCAGTGAACCCCCAGCGGGAGGTAGGGATGAGCAGTTCTTC. It translates to CSTSEPPAGGRDEQFF.